This TCR beta chain was sequenced during a study of T-cell memory formation after mild COVID-19. Study-wide background: Largely donor-specific TCR clusters were found.

In TCRdb, the 5' RACE reads were re-called with MiXCR into one record per CDR3 protein. The data show 55,000 to 80,000 distinct CDR3 sequences, with 9.3% seen just once and about 1.1% held by the top ten. Regarding the study as a whole: Clones contracting over day 15 to 85 were CD4/CD8 balanced, with later expanders leaning CD4+. CM and EM subsets held most contracting CD4+ clones; EMRA held CD8+ ones.

The CDR3 sequence is 12 residues long. The V and J ends lost 6 bases and 0 bases respectively, with 3 bases between them. Per germline, CDR1 MNHEY and CDR2 SVGEGT. This clonotype showed up just a few times. As yet, its antigen is unknown. The V gene is TRBV6-2 or TRBV6-3, the J gene TRBJ1-3; D unresolved. This receptor was identified in a young man who had mild COVID-19 (a few samples of this study predate the infection). Cell type and time point are not known. Material: PBMCs or a T cell subset sorted from them (not recorded which). The CDR3 region is CASSNSGNTIYF. The CDR3 DNA follows: TGTGCCAGCAGCAACTCTGGAAACACCATATATTTT.